A selection of T cell receptor beta chains follows, all from one sample in a study of T-cell reconstitution after alpha-beta-depleted transplantation in children. TCRdb ran MiXCR on the PCR reads and lists one entry per CDR3 protein. The sample includes 600,000 to 700,000 distinct CDR3 sequences, roughly 15% of them seen just once. Sequences were derived from PBMCs from the stem cell graft donor, sampled from the stem cell graft. These receptors were obtained from a human donor who donated a stem cell graft to a child with acute myeloid leukemia. Both conserved end residues are part of each CDR3. D genes are given only for firm matches. The size entry is marked missing in some rows and otherwise reads once, few, many or a size class.

v_gene	j_gene	d_gene	abundance	CDR3nt	CDR3aa
TRBV11-1	TRBJ1-5	.	.	TGTGCCAGCAGCCGCGTTTCTGGGACGTTCGATAGCAATCAGCCCCAGCATTTT	CASSRVSGTFDSNQPQHF
TRBV7-3	TRBJ2-1	TRBD2	few	TGTGCCAGCAGCGTTAGCGGGAACTCCTACAATGAGCAGTTCTTC	CASSVSGNSYNEQFF
TRBV4-2	TRBJ1-2	.	many	TGTGCCAGCAGCCAAGCAGGGGAAAGCTATGGCTACACCTTC	CASSQAGESYGYTF
TRBV7-2	TRBJ2-7	.	.	TGTGCCAGCAGCTTTTCGGGACTTTCCGATGCCTACGAGCAGTACTTC	CASSFSGLSDAYEQYF
TRBV7-7	TRBJ2-5	.	few	TGTGCCAGCAGCTTCGCCCCGGCGGGGACTGGAAAAGAGACCCAGTACTTC	CASSFAPAGTGKETQYF
TRBV20-1	TRBJ2-7	.	many	TGCAGTGCTAGAGAGACAGCTACCTACGAGCAGTACTTC	CSARETATYEQYF
TRBV10-3	TRBJ1-6	.	many	TGTGCCATCAGTGATCCTGATCCAACTTCACCCCTCCACTTT	CAISDPDPTSPLHF
TRBV12-3/TRBV12-4	TRBJ2-5	.	.	TGTGCCAGCAGTCAATCCCCCAGAAGGGGACACCAAGAGACCCAGTACTTC	CASSQSPRRGHQETQYF
TRBV19	TRBJ2-5	.	.	TGTGCCAGTAGTATACTAGACGGCAGAGAGACCCAGTACTTC	CASSILDGRETQYF
TRBV7-9	TRBJ2-1	TRBD2	few	TGTGCCAGCAGCTTACAACTAGCGGGGGAAGCTGAGGATGAGCAGTTCTTC	CASSLQLAGEAEDEQFF
TRBV6-5	TRBJ1-1	.	many	TGTGCCAGCAGTTGGGGCGGTGAAGCTTTCTTT	CASSWGGEAFF
TRBV5-4	TRBJ2-3	.	.	TGTGCCAGCAGCGGCAGGAATTTCACAGATACGCAGTATTTT	CASSGRNFTDTQYF
TRBV20-1	TRBJ2-7	.	many	TGCAGTGCTAGAACCCCTGAAGTCATCTACGAGCAGTACTTC	CSARTPEVIYEQYF
TRBV20-1	TRBJ2-3	TRBD2	.	TGCAGTGCACCGACTAGCGTGAACACAGATACGCAGTATTTT	CSAPTSVNTDTQYF
TRBV20-1	TRBJ2-1	TRBD1	few	TGCAGTGCCCGGGACAGAACCTTTCCCTACAATGAGCAGTTCTTC	CSARDRTFPYNEQFF
TRBV12-3/TRBV12-4	TRBJ2-3	.	.	TGTGCCAGCAGTTTAGACCCTAACCCTAGCACAGATACGCAGTATTTT	CASSLDPNPSTDTQYF
TRBV2	TRBJ2-7	.	.	TGTGCCAGCAGTCGACAGGCCGTCTCCTACGAGCAGTACTTC	CASSRQAVSYEQYF
TRBV20-1	TRBJ1-1	TRBD1	many	TGCAGTGCTAGGGACAGGGGTGAGGCTGAAGCTTTCTTT	CSARDRGEAEAFF
TRBV10-1	TRBJ1-5	.	many	TGCGCCACCACAACGTACAGGGGCAATCAGCCCCAGCATTTT	CATTTYRGNQPQHF
TRBV29-1	TRBJ1-4	.	.	TGCAGCGTTGTAGGGGGAAACGAAAAACTGTTTTTT	CSVVGGNEKLFF
TRBV7-2	TRBJ1-6	.	.	TGTGCCAGCAGCTTATCAGGACGGAATAATTCACCCCTCCACTTT	CASSLSGRNNSPLHF
TRBV12-3/TRBV12-4	TRBJ2-5	.	.	TGTGCCAGCACCCTAGGGGGTGGCGAGCCCCAGTACTTC	CASTLGGGEPQYF
TRBV15	TRBJ2-3	TRBD2	few	TGTGCCACCAGCGACGGGACTAGCGGAGTCCTTTCTCTGCAGTATTTT	CATSDGTSGVLSLQYF
TRBV9	TRBJ2-7	.	few	TGTGCCAGCAGCAGGACGTTGGGGATCGGCGAGCAGTACTTC	CASSRTLGIGEQYF
TRBV6-1	TRBJ2-7	TRBD2	.	TGTGCCAGCAGGGAGAATCCGAGGGGGGGGACTAGCGGACACGAGCAGTACTTC	CASRENPRGGTSGHEQYF
TRBV7-2	TRBJ2-7	.	.	TGTGCCAGCAGCCCGGGACTCACCCCGAGCTCCTACGAGCAGTACTTC	CASSPGLTPSSYEQYF
TRBV20-1	TRBJ2-1	.	.	TGCAGTGCTGCCCCCGGCAATGAGCAGTTCTTC	CSAAPGNEQFF
TRBV7-3	TRBJ2-3	.	.	TGTGCCAGCAGCTTCGACACTTTCACAGATACCCAGTATTTT	CASSFDTFTDTQYF
TRBV20-1	TRBJ1-1	.	many	TGCAGTGCTAGAGATAACTGGGGGGCAGGGAACACTGAAGCTTTCTTT	CSARDNWGAGNTEAFF
TRBV7-9	TRBJ1-1	.	.	TGTGCCAGCAGCTTACAGGGGATGGACACTGAAGCTTTCTTT	CASSLQGMDTEAFF
TRBV12-3/TRBV12-4	TRBJ2-1	TRBD2	many	TGTGCCAGCAGCACCGGGGGGACGAGGGATGAGCAGTTCTTC	CASSTGGTRDEQFF
TRBV12-3/TRBV12-4	TRBJ1-3	.	.	TGTGCCAGCAGTCCAGTTTCCGGGACCTCAGGAAACACCATATATTTT	CASSPVSGTSGNTIYF
TRBV6-1	TRBJ1-1	TRBD1	many	TGTGCCAGCAGTGAATATGGGGACAGGGACACTGAAGCTTTCTTT	CASSEYGDRDTEAFF
TRBV27	TRBJ2-4	.	many	TGTGCCAGCAGTTTATCGATGGGGACCAAAAACATTCAGTACTTC	CASSLSMGTKNIQYF
TRBV6-2/TRBV6-3	TRBJ1-5	.	.	TGTGCCAGCAGGTTTGGGGGGCGCAATCAGCCCCAGCATTTT	CASRFGGRNQPQHF